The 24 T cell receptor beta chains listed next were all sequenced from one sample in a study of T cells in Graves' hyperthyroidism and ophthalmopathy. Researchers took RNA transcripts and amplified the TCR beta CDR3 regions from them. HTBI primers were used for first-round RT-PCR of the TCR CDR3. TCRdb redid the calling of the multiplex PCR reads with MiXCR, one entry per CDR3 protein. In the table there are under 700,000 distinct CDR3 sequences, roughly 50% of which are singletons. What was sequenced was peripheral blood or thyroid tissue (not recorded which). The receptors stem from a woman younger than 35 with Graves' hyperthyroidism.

The chain's CDR3 is CASSGTGDGETQYF. In nucleotides, the CDR3 is TGTGCCAGCAGTGGGACAGGGGATGGGGAGACCCAGTACTTC. This sequence joins TRBV2 and TRBJ2-5; 9 nucleotides align to TRBD1. This CDR3 contains 14 residues. Germline CDR1 reads SNHLY; CDR2 reads FYNNEI. Trimming cost V 4 bases and J 5 bases; bases outside gene matches: 5.

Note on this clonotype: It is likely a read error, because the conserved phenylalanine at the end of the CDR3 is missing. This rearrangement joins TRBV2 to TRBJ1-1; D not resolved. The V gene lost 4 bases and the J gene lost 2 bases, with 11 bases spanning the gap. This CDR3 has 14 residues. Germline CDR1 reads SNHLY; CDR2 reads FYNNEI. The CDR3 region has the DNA TGTGCCAGCAGTGCGGGCGGCCTTAACACTGAAGCTTTCCTT. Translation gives CASSAGGLNTEAFL.

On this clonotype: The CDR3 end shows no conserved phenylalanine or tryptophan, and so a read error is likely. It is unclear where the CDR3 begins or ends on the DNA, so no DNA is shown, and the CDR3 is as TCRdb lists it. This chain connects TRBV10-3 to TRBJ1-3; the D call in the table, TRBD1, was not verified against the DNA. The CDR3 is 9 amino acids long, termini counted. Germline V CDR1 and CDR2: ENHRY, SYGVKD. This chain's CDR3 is CAISLGAYS.

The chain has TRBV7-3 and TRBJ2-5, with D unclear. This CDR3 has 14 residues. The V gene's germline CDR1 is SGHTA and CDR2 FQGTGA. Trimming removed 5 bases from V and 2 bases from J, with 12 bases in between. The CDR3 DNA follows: TGTGCCAGCAGCCCCCCATCGCCTCAAGAGACCCAGTACTTC. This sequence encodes CASSPPSPQETQYF.

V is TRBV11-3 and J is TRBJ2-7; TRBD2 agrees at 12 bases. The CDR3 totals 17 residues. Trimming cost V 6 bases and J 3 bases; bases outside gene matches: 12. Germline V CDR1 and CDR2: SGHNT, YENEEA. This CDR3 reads CASSSASGRARLYEQYF. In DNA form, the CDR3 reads TGTGCCAGCAGTTCCGCTAGCGGGAGGGCCCGTCTCTACGAGCAGTACTTC.

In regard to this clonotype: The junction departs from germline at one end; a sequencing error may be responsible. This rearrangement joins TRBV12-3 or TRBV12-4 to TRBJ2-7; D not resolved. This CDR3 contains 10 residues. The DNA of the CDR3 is TGTGCCAGCGGGTCCTCCGAGCAGTACTTC. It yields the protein CASGSSEQYF.

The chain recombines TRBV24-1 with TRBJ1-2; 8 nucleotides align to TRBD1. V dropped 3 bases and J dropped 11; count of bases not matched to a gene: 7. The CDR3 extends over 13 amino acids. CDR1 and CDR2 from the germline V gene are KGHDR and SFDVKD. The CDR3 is CATSDPTGANYTF. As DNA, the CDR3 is TGTGCCACCAGTGATCCGACAGGGGCGAATTACACCTTC.

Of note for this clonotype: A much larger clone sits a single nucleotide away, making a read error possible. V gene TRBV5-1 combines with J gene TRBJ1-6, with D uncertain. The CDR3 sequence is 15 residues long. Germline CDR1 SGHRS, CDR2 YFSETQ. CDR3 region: CAGSFGRSRNSPLHF. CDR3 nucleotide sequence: TGCGCCGGCAGCTTCGGGCGGAGTCGGAATTCACCCCTCCACTTT.

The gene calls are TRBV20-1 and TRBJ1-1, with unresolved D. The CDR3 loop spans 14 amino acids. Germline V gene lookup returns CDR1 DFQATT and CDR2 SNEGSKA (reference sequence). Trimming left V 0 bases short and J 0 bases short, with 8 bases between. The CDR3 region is CSARETDMNTEAFF. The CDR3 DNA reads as TGCAGTGCTAGAGAAACAGACATGAACACTGAAGCTTTCTTT.

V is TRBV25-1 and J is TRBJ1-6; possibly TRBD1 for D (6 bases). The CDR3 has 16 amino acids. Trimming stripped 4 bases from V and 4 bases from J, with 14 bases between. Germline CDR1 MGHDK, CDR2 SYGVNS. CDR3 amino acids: CASSVTGVTYNSPLHF. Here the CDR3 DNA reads TGTGCCAGCAGTGTGACAGGTGTTACTTATAATTCACCCCTCCACTTT.

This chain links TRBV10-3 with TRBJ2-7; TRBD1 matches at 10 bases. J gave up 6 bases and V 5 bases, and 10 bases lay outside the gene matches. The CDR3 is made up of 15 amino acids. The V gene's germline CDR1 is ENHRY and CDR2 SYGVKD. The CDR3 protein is CAISLARGTGAEQYF. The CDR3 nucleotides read TGTGCCATCAGTTTAGCCCGGGGGACAGGGGCCGAGCAGTACTTC.

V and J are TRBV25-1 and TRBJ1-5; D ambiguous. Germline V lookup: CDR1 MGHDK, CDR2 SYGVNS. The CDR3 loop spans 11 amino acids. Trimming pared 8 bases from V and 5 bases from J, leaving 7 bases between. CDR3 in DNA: TGTGCCAGCGAGGTAGATCAGCCCCAGCATTTT. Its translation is CASEVDQPQHF.

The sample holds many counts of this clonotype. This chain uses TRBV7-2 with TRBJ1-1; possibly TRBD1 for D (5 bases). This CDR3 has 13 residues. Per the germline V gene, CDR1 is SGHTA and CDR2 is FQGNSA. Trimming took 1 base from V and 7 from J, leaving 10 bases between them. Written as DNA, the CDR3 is TGTGCCAGCAGCTTAGGGCAGGGTATTGAAGCTTTCTTT. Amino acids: CASSLGQGIEAFF.

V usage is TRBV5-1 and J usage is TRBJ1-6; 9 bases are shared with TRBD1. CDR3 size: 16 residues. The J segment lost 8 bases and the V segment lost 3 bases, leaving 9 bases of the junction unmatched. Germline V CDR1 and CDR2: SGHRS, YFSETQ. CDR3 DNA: TGCGCCAGCAGCTACGGACAGGGGACGCGACATTCACCCCTCCACTTT. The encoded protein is CASSYGQGTRHSPLHF.

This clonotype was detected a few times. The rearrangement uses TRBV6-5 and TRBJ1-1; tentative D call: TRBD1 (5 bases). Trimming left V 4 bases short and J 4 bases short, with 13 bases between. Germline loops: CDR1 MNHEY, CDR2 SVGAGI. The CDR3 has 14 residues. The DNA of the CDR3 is TGTGCCAGCAGTTCCTACACAGGCTTCACTGAAGCTTTCTTT. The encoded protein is CASSSYTGFTEAFF.

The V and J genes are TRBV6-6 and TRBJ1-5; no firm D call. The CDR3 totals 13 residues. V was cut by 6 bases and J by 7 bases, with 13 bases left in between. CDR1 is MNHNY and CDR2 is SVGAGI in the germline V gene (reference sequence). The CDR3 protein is CASSRVDGQPQHF. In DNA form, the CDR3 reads TGTGCCAGCAGCAGAGTCGACGGGCAGCCCCAGCATTTT.

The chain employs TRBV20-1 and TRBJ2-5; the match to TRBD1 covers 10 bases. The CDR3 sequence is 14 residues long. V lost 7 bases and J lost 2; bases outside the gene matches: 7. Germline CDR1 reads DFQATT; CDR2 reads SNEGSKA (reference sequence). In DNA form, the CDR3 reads TGCAGTGGAGGACAGGGGGGCCGACAAGAGACCCAGTACTTC. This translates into CSGGQGGRQETQYF.

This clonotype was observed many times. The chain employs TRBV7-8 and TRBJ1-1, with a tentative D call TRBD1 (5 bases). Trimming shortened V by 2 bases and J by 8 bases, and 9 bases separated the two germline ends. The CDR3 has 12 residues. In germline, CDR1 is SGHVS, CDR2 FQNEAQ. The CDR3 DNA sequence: TGTGCCAGCAGCTTAAGTAGGGGAGAAGCTTTCTTT. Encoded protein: CASSLSRGEAFF.

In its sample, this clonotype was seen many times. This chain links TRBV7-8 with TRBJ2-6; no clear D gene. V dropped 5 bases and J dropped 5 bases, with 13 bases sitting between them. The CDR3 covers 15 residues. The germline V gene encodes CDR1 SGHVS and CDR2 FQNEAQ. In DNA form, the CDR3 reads TGTGCCAGCAGCCCTGCAGTGAGTTGGGCCAACGTCCTGACTTTC. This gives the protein CASSPAVSWANVLTF.

CDR3 amino acids: CASIGTSFSRSYEQYF. The CDR3 DNA is TGTGCCAGCATCGGGACTAGCTTCTCTCGCTCCTACGAGCAGTACTTC. The chain is built from TRBV7-2 and TRBJ2-7; 9 bases are a match to TRBD2. The J segment lost 0 bases and the V segment lost 7 bases, leaving 10 bases of the junction unmatched. CDR1 and CDR2 (germline): SGHTA, FQGNSA. This CDR3 contains 16 residues.

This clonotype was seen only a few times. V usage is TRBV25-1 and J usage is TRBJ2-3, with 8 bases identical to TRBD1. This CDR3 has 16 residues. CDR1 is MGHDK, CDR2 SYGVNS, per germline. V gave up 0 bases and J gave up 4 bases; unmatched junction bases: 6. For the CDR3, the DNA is TGTGCCAGCAGTGAATATCGAGACAGGGGACCAGATACGCAGTATTTT. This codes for CASSEYRDRGPDTQYF.

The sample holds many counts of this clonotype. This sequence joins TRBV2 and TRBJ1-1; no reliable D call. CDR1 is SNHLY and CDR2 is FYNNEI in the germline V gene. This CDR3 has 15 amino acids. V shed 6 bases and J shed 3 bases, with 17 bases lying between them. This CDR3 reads CASSLRGSRDTEAFF. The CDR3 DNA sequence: TGTGCCAGCAGCCTCCGGGGAAGTAGGGACACTGAAGCTTTCTTT.

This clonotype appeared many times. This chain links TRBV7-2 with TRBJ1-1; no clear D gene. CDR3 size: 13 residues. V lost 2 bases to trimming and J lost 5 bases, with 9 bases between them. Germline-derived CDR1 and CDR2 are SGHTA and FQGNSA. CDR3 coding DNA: TGTGCCAGCAGCTTATATTTGGGGACTGAAGCTTTCTTT. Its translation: CASSLYLGTEAFF.

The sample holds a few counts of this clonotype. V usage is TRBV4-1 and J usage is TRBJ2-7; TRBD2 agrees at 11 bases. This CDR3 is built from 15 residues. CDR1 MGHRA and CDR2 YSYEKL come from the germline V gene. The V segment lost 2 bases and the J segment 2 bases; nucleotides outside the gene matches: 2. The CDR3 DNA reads TGCGCCAGCAGCCAACCGACTAGCGGGACCTACGAGCAGTACTTC. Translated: CASSQPTSGTYEQYF.